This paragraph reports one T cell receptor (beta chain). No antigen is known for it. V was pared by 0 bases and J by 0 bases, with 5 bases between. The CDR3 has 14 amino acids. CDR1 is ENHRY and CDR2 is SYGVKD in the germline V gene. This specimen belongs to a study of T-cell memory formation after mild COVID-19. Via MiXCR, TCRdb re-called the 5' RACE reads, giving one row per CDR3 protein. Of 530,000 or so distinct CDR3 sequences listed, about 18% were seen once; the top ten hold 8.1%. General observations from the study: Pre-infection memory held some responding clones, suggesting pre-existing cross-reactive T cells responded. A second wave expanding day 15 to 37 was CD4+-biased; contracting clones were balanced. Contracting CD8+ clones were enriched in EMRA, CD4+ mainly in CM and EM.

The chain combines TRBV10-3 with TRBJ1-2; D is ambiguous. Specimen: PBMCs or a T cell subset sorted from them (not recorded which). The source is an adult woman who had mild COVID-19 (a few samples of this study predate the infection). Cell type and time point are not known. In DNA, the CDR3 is TGTGCCATCAGTGAGTCGGCACCTAACTATGGCTACACCTTC. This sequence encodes CAISESAPNYGYTF.